This T cell receptor (beta chain) was sequenced for a study of CD8+CD57+ T cells in acquired aplastic anemia. Germline trimming cut 1 base from V and 4 bases from J; bases unmatched to any gene: 12. Germline assignment: CDR1 SGHTA and CDR2 FQGNSA. This CDR3 contains 17 residues. This clonotype was detected ten times or more. Sequencing involved patients with CD8+CD57+ cell expansion previously shown by flow cytometry. Genomic DNA constituted the template upon which TCR beta VDJ and CDR3 profiling was performed. A single record per CDR3 protein comes from TCRdb applying MiXCR to the reads. This sample has under 200,000 distinct CDR3 sequences; 48% occur once, and the top ten carry around 9.7%.

This TCR was sampled from a human donor with aplastic anemia. The chain employs TRBV7-2 and TRBJ2-5; 7 positions match TRBD1. Sequencing used sorted CD4+, CD8+, or CD8+CD57+ T cells (not recorded which) from PBMCs. Written as DNA, the CDR3 is TGTGCCAGCAGCTTAGGCCCGACAGGGAGATTAATAGAGACCCAGTACTTC. Encoded protein: CASSLGPTGRLIETQYF.